This TCR beta chain was captured by sequencing in a study of T cells in Graves' hyperthyroidism and ophthalmopathy. This clonotype occurred many times. RNA transcripts provided the source from which TCR beta CDR3 regions were amplified. Researchers ran a first-round RT-PCR on the TCR CDR3 using the HTBI primer set. TCRdb independently ran MiXCR on the multiplex PCR reads; one entry per CDR3 protein. The sample yields roughly 170,000 distinct CDR3 sequences, more than 15% seen once. The sequence derives from a woman aged 45-65 years with Graves' hyperthyroidism. The sequenced sample was blood.

The CDR3 loop is CASSFWGNEQFF. For the CDR3, the DNA is TGTGCCAGCAGTTTCTGGGGCAATGAGCAGTTCTTC. V is TRBV28 and J is TRBJ2-1; D gene uncertain. CDR1 and CDR2 from the germline V gene are MDHEN and SYDVKM. This CDR3 is built from 12 residues. Trimming pared 3 bases from V and 6 bases from J, leaving 6 bases between.